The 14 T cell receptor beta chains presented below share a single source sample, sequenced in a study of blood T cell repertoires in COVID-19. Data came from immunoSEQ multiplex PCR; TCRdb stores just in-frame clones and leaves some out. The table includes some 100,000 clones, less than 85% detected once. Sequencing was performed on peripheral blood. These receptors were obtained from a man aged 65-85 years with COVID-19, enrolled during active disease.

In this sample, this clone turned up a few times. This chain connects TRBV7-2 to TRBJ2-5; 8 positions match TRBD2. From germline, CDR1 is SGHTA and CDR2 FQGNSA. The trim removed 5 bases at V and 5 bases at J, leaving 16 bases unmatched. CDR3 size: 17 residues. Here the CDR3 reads CASSHNGLAQLGETQYF. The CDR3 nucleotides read TGTGCCAGCAGCCACAATGGACTAGCCCAACTCGGGGAGACCCAGTACTTC.

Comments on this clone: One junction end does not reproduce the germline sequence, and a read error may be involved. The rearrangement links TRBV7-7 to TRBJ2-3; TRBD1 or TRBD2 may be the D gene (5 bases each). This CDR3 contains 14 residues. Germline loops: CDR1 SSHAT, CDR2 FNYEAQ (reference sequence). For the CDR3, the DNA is TGTGCTAGCAGCTTAGCGCTGACAGCTGATACGCAGTATTTT. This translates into CASSLALTADTQYF. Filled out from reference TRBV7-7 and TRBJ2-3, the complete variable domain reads GAGVSQSPRYKVTKRGQDVTLRCDPISSHATLYWYQQALGQGPEFLTYFNYEAQPDKSGLPSDRFSAERPEGSISTLTIQRTEQRDSAMYRCASSLALTADTQYFGPGTRLTVL.

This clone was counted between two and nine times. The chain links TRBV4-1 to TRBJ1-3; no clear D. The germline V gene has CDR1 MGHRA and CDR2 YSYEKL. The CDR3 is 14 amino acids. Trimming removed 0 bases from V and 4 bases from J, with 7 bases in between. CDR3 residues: CASSQDPRGNTIYF. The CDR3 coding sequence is TGCGCCAGCAGCCAAGACCCCAGAGGAAACACCATATATTTT.

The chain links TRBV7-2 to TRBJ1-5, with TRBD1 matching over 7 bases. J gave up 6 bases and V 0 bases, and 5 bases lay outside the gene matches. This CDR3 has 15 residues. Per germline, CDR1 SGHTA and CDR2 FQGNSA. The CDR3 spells CASSLADRVAQPQHF. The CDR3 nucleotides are TGTGCCAGCAGCTTAGCAGACAGGGTCGCTCAGCCCCAGCATTTT.

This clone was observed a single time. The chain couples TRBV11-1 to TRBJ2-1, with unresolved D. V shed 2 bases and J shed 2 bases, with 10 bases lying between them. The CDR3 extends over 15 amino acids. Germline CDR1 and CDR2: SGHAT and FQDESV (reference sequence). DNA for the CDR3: TGTGCCAGCAGCTTATCCAGGCTCCCCTACAATGAGCAGTTCTTC. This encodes CASSLSRLPYNEQFF.

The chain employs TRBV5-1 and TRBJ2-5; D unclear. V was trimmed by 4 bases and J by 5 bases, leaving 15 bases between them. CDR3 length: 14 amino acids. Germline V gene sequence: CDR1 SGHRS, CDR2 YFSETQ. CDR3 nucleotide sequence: TGCGCCAGCAGCGACTCCCTCAGTAGGGAGACCCAGTACTTC. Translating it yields CASSDSLSRETQYF.

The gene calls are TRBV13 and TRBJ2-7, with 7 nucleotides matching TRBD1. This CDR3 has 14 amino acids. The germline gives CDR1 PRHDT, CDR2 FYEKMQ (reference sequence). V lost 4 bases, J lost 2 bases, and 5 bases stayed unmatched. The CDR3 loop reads CASSSYRGTYEQYF. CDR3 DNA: TGTGCCAGCAGCTCCTACAGGGGAACCTACGAGCAGTACTTC.

The CDR3, as DNA: TGTGCCACCATACAGGGGCATGAGCAGTTCTTC. This codes for CATIQGHEQFF. This rearrangement joins TRBV19 to TRBJ2-1; 7 bases line up with TRBD1. The length of the CDR3 is 11 residues. J lost 8 bases, V lost 10 bases, and 5 bases had no gene match. Germline assignment: CDR1 LNHDA and CDR2 SQIVND (reference sequence).

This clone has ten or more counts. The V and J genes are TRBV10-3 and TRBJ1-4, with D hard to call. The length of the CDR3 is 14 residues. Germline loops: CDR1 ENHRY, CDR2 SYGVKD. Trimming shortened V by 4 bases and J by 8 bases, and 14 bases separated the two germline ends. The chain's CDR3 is CAISGSGSREKLFF. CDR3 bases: TGTGCCATCAGTGGATCAGGATCCCGGGAAAAACTGTTTTTT.

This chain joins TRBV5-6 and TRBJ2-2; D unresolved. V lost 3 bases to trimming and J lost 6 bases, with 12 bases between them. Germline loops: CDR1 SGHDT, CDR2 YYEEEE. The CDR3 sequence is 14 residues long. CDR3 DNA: TGTGCCAGCAGCTACTCCCTAGAAGCCGGGGAGCTGTTTTTT. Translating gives CASSYSLEAGELFF.

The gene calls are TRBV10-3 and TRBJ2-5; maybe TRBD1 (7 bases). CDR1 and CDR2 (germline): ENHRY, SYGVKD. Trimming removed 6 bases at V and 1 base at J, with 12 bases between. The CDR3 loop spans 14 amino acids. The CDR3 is CAIRAGQIQETQYF. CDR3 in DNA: TGTGCCATCAGGGCGGGACAGATCCAAGAGACCCAGTACTTC.

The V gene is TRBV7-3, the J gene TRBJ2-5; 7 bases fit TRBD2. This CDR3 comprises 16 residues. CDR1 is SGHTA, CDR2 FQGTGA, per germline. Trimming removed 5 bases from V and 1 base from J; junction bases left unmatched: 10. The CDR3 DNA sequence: TGTGCCAGCAGCCCTTTTGGGGGGGGAGGCCAAGAGACCCAGTACTTC. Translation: CASSPFGGGGQETQYF.

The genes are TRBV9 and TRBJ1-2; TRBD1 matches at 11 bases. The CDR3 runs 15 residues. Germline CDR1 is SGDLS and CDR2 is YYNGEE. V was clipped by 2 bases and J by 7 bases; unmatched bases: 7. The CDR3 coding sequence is TGTGCCAGCAGCGTCGGGACAGGGGGAGGGAGTGGCTACACCTTC. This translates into CASSVGTGGGSGYTF.

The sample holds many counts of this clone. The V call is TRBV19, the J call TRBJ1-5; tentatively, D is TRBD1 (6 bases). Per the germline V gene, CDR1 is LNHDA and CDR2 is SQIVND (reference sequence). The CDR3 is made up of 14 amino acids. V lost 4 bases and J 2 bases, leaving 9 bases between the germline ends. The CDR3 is CASSNAGGNQPQHF. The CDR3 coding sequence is TGTGCCAGTAGTAACGCAGGGGGCAATCAGCCCCAGCATTTT.